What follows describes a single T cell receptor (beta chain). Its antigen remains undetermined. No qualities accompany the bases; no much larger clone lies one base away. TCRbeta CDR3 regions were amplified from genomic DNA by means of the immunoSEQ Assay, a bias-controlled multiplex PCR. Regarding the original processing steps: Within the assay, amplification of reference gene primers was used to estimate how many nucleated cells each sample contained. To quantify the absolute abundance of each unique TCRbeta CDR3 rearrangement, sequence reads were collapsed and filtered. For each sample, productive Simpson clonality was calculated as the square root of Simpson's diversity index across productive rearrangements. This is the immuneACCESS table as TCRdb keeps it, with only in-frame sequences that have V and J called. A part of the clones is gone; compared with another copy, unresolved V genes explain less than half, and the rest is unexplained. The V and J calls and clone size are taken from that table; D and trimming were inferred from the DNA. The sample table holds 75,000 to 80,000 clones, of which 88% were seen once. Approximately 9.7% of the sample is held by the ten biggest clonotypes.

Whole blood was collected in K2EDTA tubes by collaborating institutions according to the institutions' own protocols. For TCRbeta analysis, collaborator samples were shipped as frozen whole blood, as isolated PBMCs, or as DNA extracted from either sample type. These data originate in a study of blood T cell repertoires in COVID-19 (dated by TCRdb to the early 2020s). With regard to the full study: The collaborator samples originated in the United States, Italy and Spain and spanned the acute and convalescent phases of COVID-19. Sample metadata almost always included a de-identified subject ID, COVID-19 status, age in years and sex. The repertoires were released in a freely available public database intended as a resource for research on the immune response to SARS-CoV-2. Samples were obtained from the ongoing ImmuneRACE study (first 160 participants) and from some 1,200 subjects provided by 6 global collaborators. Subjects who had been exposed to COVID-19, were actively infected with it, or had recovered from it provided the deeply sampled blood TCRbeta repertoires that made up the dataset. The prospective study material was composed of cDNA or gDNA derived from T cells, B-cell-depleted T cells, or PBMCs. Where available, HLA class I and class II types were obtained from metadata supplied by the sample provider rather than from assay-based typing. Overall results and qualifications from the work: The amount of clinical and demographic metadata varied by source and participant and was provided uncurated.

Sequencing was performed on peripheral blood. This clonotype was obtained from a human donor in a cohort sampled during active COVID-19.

The CDR3 region reads CASSESGTGFGGNQPQHF. The nucleotide sequence reads as follows: TGTGCCAGCAGTGAGTCCGGGACAGGGTTCGGAGGGAATCAGCCCCAGCATTTT. This receptor chain uses TRBV6-1 and TRBJ1-5, with 9 middle bases fitting TRBD1. Trimming removed 3 bases from V and 4 bases from J; the gene matches leave 13 bases unexplained. CDR1 and CDR2 are read off the germline V gene as MNHNS and SASEGT. The CDR3 starts with the cysteine, ends with the phenylalanine, and has 18 residues. Just the 54-base CDR3 DNA is kept, in frame starting at base 1.